One sample yielded the 6 T cell receptor beta chains listed below, sequenced in a study of blood T cell repertoires in COVID-19. Profiling relied on immunoSEQ multiplex PCR, and the TCRdb table lists in-frame clones only, not all of them. Among roughly 170,000 clones, 70% to 90% were seen once, and the ten largest hold roughly 5.4%. Sample: peripheral blood. These receptors came from a woman aged 50 to 65 with COVID-19, enrolled during active disease.

The chain carries TRBV5-1 and TRBJ1-3, with 7 positions matching TRBD1. The CDR3 covers 14 residues. Looked up from germline, CDR1 is SGHRS and CDR2 is YFSETQ. V shed 7 bases and J 2 bases; nucleotides not matched to a gene: 6. CDR3 nucleotide sequence: TGCGCCAGCGGTCAGGGGGATGCTGGAAACACCATATATTTT. Protein product: CASGQGDAGNTIYF.

This clone came up a few times. This chain joins TRBV7-9 and TRBJ2-4, with a tentative D call TRBD2 (5 bases). CDR1 and CDR2 from the germline V gene are SEHNR and FQNEAQ (reference sequence). Trimming stripped 7 bases from V and 9 bases from J, with 19 bases between. The CDR3 extends over 14 amino acids. CDR3 nucleotides: TGTGCCAGCACCCCCGAGGAAGCTGCGGGCATTCAGTACTTC. This sequence encodes CASTPEEAAGIQYF.

J is TRBJ2-2 and V is TRBV7-3; perhaps TRBD1 as D (6 bases). The germline V gene encodes CDR1 SGHTA and CDR2 FQGTGA. The length of the CDR3 is 13 residues. The ends were cut back, 8 bases at V and 4 bases at J, with 11 bases in the middle. The CDR3 protein is CASATGSTGELFF. CDR3 DNA sequence: TGTGCCAGCGCGACAGGTTCCACCGGGGAGCTGTTTTTT. Full variable domain (missing parts from reference TRBV7-3 and TRBJ2-2): GAGVSQTPSNKVTEKGKYVELRCDPISGHTALYWYRQSLGQGPEFLIYFQGTGAADDSGLPNDRFFAVRPEGSVSTLKIQRTERGDSAVYLCASATGSTGELFFGEGSRLTVL.

The gene calls are TRBV10-2 and TRBJ2-7, with D possibly being TRBD1 or TRBD2 (5 bases each). The CDR3 is 14 amino acids. The V gene lost 6 bases and the J gene lost 7 bases, with 19 bases spanning the gap. Germline V gene data show CDR1 as WSHSY and CDR2 as SAAADI. The CDR3 nucleotides read TGCGCCAGCAGAGAGGGGCCTCAATCGGGGGAGCAGTACTTC. This translates into CASREGPQSGEQYF.

The genes are TRBV7-2 and TRBJ2-5; 7 bases align to TRBD1. V shed 1 base and J 5 bases; nucleotides not matched to a gene: 7. The CDR3 is 15 residues long. Germline-derived CDR1 and CDR2 are SGHTA and FQGNSA. The CDR3 bases are TGTGCCAGCAGCTTAGTAAGGGGGCGGCAGGAGACCCAGTACTTC. It specifies CASSLVRGRQETQYF.

The chain uses TRBV5-1 and TRBJ1-5; 7 positions match TRBD1. The CDR3 sequence is 14 residues long. CDR1 and CDR2 (germline): SGHRS, YFSETQ. Trimming took 4 bases from V and 3 from J; bases not matched to a gene: 4. The DNA of the CDR3 is TGCGCCAGCAGCCCGACAGGGTACAATCAGCCCCAGCATTTT. Its protein is CASSPTGYNQPQHF.